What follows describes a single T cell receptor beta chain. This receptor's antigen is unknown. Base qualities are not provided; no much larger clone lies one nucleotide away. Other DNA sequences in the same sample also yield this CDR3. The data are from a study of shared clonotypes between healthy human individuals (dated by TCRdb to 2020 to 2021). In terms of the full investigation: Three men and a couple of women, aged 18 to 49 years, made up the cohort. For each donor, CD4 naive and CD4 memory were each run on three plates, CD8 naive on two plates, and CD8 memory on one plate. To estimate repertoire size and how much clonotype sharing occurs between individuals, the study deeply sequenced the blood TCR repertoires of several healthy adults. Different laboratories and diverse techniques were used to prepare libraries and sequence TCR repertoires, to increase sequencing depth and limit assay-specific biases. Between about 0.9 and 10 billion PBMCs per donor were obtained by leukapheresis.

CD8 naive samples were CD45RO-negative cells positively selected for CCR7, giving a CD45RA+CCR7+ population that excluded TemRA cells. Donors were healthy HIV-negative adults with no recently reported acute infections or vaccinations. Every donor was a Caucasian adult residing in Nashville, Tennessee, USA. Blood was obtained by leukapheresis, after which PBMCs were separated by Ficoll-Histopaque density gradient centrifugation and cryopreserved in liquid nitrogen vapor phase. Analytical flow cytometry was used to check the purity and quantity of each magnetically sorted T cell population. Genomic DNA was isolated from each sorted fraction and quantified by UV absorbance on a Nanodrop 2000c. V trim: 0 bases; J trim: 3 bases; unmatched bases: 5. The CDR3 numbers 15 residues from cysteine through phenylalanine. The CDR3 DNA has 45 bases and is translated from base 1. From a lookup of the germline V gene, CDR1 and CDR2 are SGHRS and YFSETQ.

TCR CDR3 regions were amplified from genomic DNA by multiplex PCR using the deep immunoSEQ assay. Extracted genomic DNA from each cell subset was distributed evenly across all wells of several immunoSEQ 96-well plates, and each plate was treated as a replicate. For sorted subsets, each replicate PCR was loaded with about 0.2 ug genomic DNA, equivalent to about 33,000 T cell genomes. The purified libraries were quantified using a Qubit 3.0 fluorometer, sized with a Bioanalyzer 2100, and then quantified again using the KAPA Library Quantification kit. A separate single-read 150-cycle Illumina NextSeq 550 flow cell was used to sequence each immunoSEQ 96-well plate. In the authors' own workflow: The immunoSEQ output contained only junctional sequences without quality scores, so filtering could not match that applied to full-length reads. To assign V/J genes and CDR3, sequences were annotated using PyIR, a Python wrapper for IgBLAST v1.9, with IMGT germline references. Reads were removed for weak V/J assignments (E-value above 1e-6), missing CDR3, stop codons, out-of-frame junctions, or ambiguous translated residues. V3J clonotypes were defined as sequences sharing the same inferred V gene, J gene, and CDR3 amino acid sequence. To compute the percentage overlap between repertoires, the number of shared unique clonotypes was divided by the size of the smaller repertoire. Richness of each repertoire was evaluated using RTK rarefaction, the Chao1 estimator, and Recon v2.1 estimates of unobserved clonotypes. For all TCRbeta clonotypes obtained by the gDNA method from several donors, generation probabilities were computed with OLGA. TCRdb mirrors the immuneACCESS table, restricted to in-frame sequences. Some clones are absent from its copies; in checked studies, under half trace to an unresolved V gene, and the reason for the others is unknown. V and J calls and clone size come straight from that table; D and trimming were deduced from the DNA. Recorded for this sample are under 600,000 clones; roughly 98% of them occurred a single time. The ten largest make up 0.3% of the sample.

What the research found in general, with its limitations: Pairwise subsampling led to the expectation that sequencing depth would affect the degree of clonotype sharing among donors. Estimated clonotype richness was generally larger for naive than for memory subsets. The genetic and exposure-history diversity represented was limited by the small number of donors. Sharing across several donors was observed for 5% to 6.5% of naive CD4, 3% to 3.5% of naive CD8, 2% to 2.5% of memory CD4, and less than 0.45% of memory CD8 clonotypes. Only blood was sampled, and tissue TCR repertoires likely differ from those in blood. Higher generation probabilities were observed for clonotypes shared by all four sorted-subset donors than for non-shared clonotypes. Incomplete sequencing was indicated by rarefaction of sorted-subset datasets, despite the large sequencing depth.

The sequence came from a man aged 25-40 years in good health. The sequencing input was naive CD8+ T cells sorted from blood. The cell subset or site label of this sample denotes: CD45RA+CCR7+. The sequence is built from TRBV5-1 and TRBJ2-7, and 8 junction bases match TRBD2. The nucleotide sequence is TGCGCCAGCAGCTTGGTGGCGGGAGGAAGCTACGAGCAGTACTTC. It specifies CASSLVAGGSYEQYF.